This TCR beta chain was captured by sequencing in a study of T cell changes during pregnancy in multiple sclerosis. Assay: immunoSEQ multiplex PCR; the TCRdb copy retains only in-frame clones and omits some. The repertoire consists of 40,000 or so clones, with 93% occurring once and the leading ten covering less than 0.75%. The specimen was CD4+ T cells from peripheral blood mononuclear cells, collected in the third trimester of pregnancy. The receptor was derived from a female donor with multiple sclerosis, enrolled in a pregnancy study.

This chain's CDR3 is CASSHYRVMNTEAFF. CDR3 bases: TGTGCCAGCTCACACTACAGGGTAATGAACACTGAAGCTTTCTTT. The genes are TRBV18 and TRBJ1-1, with D tentatively TRBD1 (6 bases). With 4 bases removed from V and 0 bases from J, the gap between germline ends came to 12 bases. This CDR3 is 15 amino acids long. Germline CDR1 and CDR2: KGHSH and LQKENI. Using reference TRBV18 and TRBJ1-1 for the parts outside the CDR3, the full variable domain is NAGVMQNPRHLVRRRGQEARLRCSPMKGHSHVYWYRQLPEEGLKFMVYLQKENIIDESGMPKERFSAEFPKEGPSILRIQQVVRGDSAAYFCASSHYRVMNTEAFFGQGTRLTVV.